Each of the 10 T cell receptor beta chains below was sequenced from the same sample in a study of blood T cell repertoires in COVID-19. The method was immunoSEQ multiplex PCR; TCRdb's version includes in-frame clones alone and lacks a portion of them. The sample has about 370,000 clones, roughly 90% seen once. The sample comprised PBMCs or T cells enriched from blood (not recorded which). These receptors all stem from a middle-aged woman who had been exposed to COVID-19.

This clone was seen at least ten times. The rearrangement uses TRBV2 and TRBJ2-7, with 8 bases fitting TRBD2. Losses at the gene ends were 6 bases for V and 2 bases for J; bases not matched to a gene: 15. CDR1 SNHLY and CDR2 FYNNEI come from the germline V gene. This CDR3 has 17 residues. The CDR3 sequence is CASRDRSGKLLAYEQYF. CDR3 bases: TGTGCCAGCAGAGATCGTAGCGGGAAGCTTCTCGCCTACGAGCAGTACTTC.

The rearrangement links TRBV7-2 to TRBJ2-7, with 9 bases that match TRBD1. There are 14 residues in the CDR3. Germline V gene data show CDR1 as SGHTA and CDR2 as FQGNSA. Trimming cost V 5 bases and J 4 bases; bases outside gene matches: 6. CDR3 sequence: CASSTTGGGYEQYF. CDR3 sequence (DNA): TGTGCCAGCAGCACCACAGGGGGCGGGTACGAGCAGTACTTC.

The CDR3 loop reads CASSPGQGGGYEQYF. Here the CDR3 DNA reads TGTGCCAGCAGCCCGGGACAGGGTGGCGGCTACGAGCAGTACTTC. The rearrangement uses TRBV7-9 and TRBJ2-7; 9 bases agree with TRBD1. V shed 5 bases, J shed 3 bases, and the junction held 8 bases outside the gene matches. This CDR3 has 15 residues. Germline CDR1 is SEHNR and CDR2 is FQNEAQ (reference sequence).

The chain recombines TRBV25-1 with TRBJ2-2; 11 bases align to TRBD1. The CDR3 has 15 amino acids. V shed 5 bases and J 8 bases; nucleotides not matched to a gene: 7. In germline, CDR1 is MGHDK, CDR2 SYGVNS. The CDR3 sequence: CASSPGQGAPGELFF. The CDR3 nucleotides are TGTGCCAGCAGTCCCGGACAGGGGGCACCGGGGGAGCTGTTTTTT.

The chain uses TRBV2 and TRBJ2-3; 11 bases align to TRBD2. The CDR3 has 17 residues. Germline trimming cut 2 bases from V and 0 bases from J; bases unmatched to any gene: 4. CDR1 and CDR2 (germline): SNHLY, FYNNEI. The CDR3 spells CASSEWSSGGSTDTQYF. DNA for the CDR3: TGTGCCAGCAGTGAATGGTCTAGCGGGGGGAGCACAGATACGCAGTATTTT.

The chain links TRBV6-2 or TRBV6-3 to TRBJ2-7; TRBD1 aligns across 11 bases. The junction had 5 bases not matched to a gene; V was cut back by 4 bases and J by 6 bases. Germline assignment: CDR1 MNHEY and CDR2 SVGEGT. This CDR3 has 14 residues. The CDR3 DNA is TGTGCCAGCAGTTTCGGACAGGGGGCGGCCGAGCAGTACTTC. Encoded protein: CASSFGQGAAEQYF.

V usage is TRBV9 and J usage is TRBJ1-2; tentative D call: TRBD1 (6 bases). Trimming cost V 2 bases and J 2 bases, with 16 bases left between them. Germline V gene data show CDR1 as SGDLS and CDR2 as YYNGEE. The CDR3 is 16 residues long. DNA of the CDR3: TGTGCCAGCAGCGTCGGTACCGACAGGCTGAACTATGGCTACACCTTC. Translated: CASSVGTDRLNYGYTF.

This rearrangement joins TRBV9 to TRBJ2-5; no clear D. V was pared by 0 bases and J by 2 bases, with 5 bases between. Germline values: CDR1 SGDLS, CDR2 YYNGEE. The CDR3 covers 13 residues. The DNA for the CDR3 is TGTGCCAGCAGCGTAGGTCAGCAAGAGACCCAGTACTTC. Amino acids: CASSVGQQETQYF.

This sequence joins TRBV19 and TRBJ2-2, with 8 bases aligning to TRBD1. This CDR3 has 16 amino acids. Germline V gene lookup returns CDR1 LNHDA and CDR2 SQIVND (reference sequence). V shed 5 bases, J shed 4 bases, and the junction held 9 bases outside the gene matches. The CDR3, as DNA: TGTGCCAGTAGTCTCCGGACAGGGACCATCACCGGGGAGCTGTTTTTT. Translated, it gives CASSLRTGTITGELFF.

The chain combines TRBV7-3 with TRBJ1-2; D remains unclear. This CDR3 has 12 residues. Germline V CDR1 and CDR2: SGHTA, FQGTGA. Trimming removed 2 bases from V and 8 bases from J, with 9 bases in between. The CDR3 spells CASSLAGNGYTF. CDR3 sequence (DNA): TGTGCCAGCAGCTTAGCCGGGAACGGCTACACCTTC.